These 26 T cell receptor beta chains were sequenced from one sample in a study of cytomegalovirus exposure and HLA in healthy donors. The PCR employed 60 Vbeta primers together with 13 Jbeta primers. TCRdb keeps only in-frame clones here, not all; method: immunoSEQ multiplex PCR. The sample includes under 150,000 clones, roughly 75% of them seen just once. The specimen sequenced was PBMCs. The receptors were sampled from a man aged 35-49 years in good health and CMV-seropositive.

V gene TRBV11-2 combines with J gene TRBJ1-2; 8 bases fit TRBD1. The germline CDR1 and CDR2 sequences are SGHAT and FQNNGV. The CDR3 extends over 15 amino acids. Germline trimming cut 3 bases from V and 4 bases from J; bases unmatched to any gene: 7. CDR3 region: CASSFADRVAYGYTF. The CDR3 bases are TGTGCCAGCAGCTTCGCGGACAGGGTGGCCTATGGCTACACCTTC.

The sample holds a few counts of this clone. The chain couples TRBV2 to TRBJ1-1; D not certain. Germline CDR1 reads SNHLY; CDR2 reads FYNNEI. The CDR3 length is 14 residues. Trimming removed 6 bases from V and 5 bases from J, with 16 bases in between. The CDR3 region has the DNA TGTGCCAGCAGCGATGTTCGGGGATGGACTGAAGCTTTCTTT. Amino acids: CASSDVRGWTEAFF.

A single count supports this clone. The V and J genes are TRBV6-4 and TRBJ1-6; TRBD1 might be the D (5 bases). CDR3 length equals 15 residues. Germline values: CDR1 MRHNA, CDR2 SNTAGT. With 4 bases removed from V and 10 bases from J, the gap between germline ends came to 17 bases. CDR3 nucleotide sequence: TGTGCCAGCAGTGCCACCGCAGGGTCTAACTCACCCCTCCACTTT. Encoded protein: CASSATAGSNSPLHF.

This chain links TRBV29-1 with TRBJ2-2; D call uncertain. Trimming took off 5 bases at V and 0 bases at J, with 13 bases between the two ends. CDR3 size: 15 residues. The germline V gene encodes CDR1 SQVTM and CDR2 ANQGSEA. CDR3 nucleotide sequence: TGCAGCGTTATGTCCCGACACACGAACACCGGGGAGCTGTTTTTT. It translates to CSVMSRHTNTGELFF.

J is TRBJ1-5 and V is TRBV15; tentatively, D is TRBD1 (5 bases). Per germline, CDR1 LNHNV and CDR2 YYDKDF (reference sequence). The CDR3 totals 15 residues. Trimming shortened V by 0 bases and J by 2 bases, and 8 bases separated the two germline ends. CDR3 region: CATSRDVRGNQPQHF. For the CDR3, the DNA is TGTGCCACCAGCAGAGATGTCAGGGGCAATCAGCCCCAGCATTTT.

CDR3: CASSQTGGGGQDGYTF. The CDR3 DNA follows: TGTGCCAGCAGCCAGACAGGGGGCGGGGGCCAGGATGGCTACACCTTC. V gene TRBV4-2 combines with J gene TRBJ1-2; TRBD1 agrees at 10 bases. Trimming took 3 bases from V and 6 from J; bases not matched to a gene: 10. CDR3 length: 16 residues. The germline CDR1 and CDR2 sequences are LGHNA and YNFKEQ.

The chain links TRBV5-8 to TRBJ2-5; 11 positions match TRBD1. The J call is doubtful: the DNA matches TRBJ2-7 better. Germline V gives CDR1 SGHTS, CDR2 YDEGEE. This CDR3 comprises 19 residues. The CDR3 sequence is CASSLHLREDRGHVDEQYF. For the CDR3, the DNA is TGTGCCAGCAGCTTGCATCTGCGGGAGGACAGGGGGCATGTAGACGAGCAGTACTTC.

The rearrangement links TRBV5-6 to TRBJ2-1; TRBD1 might be the D (5 bases). V lost 8 bases to trimming and J lost 6 bases, with 9 bases between them. CDR1 is SGHDT, CDR2 YYEEEE, per germline. The length of the CDR3 is 11 residues. Here the CDR3 reads CASQGFNEQFF. The CDR3 DNA reads TGTGCCAGTCAGGGTTTCAATGAGCAGTTCTTC.

V gene TRBV5-6 combines with J gene TRBJ2-2, with a tentative D call TRBD2 (5 bases). The V gene's germline CDR1 is SGHDT and CDR2 YYEEEE. This CDR3 is 16 amino acids long. Trimming took off 2 bases at V and 3 bases at J, with 14 bases between the two ends. The CDR3 nucleotides read TGTGCCAGCAGCTTTGGCGCGGGCTGGGACACCGGGGAGCTGTTTTTT. Amino acid sequence: CASSFGAGWDTGELFF.

This sequence joins TRBV5-1 and TRBJ1-5; 8 bases are shared with TRBD1. V was clipped by 4 bases and J by 0 bases; unmatched bases: 9. Germline V gene sequence: CDR1 SGHRS, CDR2 YFSETQ. The CDR3 has 17 amino acids. CDR3 region: CASSPGQGGNSNQPQHF. The DNA of the CDR3 is TGCGCCAGCAGCCCCGGACAGGGTGGTAATAGCAATCAGCCCCAGCATTTT.

The chain recombines TRBV7-2 with TRBJ1-2, with D unresolved. There are 13 residues in the CDR3. Germline-derived CDR1 and CDR2 are SGHTA and FQGNSA. The V end was cut by 1 base, the J end by 5 bases, with 8 bases between. CDR3 DNA sequence: TGTGCCAGCAGCTTAGAGCCCGTTTATGGCTACACCTTC. This gives the protein CASSLEPVYGYTF.

This clone showed up just once. The chain joins TRBV10-3 to TRBJ2-7; 11 bases fit TRBD1. CDR3 length: 15 amino acids. CDR1 ENHRY and CDR2 SYGVKD come from the germline V gene. Trimming cost V 3 bases and J 2 bases; bases outside gene matches: 3. This CDR3 is CAISDRGQGAYEQYF. The CDR3 DNA reads as TGTGCCATCAGTGATCGGGGACAGGGGGCCTACGAGCAGTACTTC.

The chain employs TRBV4-3 and TRBJ2-7; D possibly corresponds to TRBD2 (5 bases). This CDR3 comprises 13 residues. V dropped 4 bases and J dropped 1 base, with 8 bases sitting between them. Germline CDR1 and CDR2: LGHNA and YSLEER. CDR3: CASSPGDSYEQYF. CDR3 DNA: TGCGCCAGCAGCCCCGGGGATTCCTACGAGCAGTACTTC.

This clone turned up a few times. V is TRBV11-2 and J is TRBJ1-4; tentative D call: TRBD1 (5 bases). Trimming took 4 bases from V and 3 from J, leaving 24 bases between them. CDR3 length: 19 amino acids. CDR1 and CDR2 from the germline V gene are SGHAT and FQNNGV. CDR3 protein: CASSSKVVGLQGSNEKLFF. The CDR3 nucleotides read TGTGCCAGCAGCTCCAAGGTTGTGGGCCTCCAGGGTTCTAATGAAAAACTGTTTTTT.

This clone was seen only a few times. The V and J genes are TRBV29-1 and TRBJ1-1; D is unresolved. V dropped 6 bases and J dropped 8 bases, with 19 bases sitting between them. This CDR3 has 13 amino acids. CDR1 and CDR2 (germline): SQVTM, ANQGSEA. CDR3 nucleotide sequence: TGCAGCGTGGCCCGGGGATCGGAAACGGAAGCTTTCTTT. Residues: CSVARGSETEAFF.

The chain carries TRBV7-2 and TRBJ2-1; maybe TRBD1 (6 bases). This CDR3 comprises 13 residues. Deletions cut 0 bases from V and 9 bases from J, with 9 bases between. Germline V gives CDR1 SGHTA, CDR2 FQGNSA. CDR3 sequence: CASSLAGATEQFF. The CDR3 DNA follows: TGTGCCAGCAGCTTAGCGGGGGCAACTGAGCAGTTCTTC.

V is TRBV5-1 and J is TRBJ1-5; D perhaps matches TRBD1 (5 bases). Trimming took off 1 base at V and 7 bases at J, with 15 bases between the two ends. CDR3 length: 15 amino acids. Germline CDR1 is SGHRS and CDR2 is YFSETQ. CDR3 DNA sequence: TGCGCCAGCAGCTTGTGGGGGGAGGGGAGCCAGCCCCAGCATTTT. Translating gives CASSLWGEGSQPQHF.

The DNA of the CDR3 is TGTGCCTGGAGTCGACAGGGTGTCTCTGGCGAGCAGTACTTC. Amino acids: CAWSRQGVSGEQYF. The chain links TRBV30 to TRBJ2-5; TRBD1 agrees at 7 bases. Judging by the DNA end, TRBJ2-7 fits better; the J call may be wrong. This CDR3 region has 14 residues. CDR1 and CDR2 from the germline V gene are GTSNPN and SVGIG (reference sequence).

The chain uses TRBV19 and TRBJ2-7, with a tentative D call TRBD1 (6 bases). Trimming left V 5 bases short and J 7 bases short, with 18 bases between. Germline V CDR1 and CDR2: LNHDA, SQIVND (reference sequence). The CDR3 consists of 14 residues. CDR3 bases: TGTGCCAGTAGTGCGTCCGGGACACCGGGGGAGCAGTACTTC. Translating gives CASSASGTPGEQYF.

The chain has TRBV5-1 and TRBJ2-7, with TRBD1 matching over 9 bases. Germline CDR1 is SGHRS and CDR2 is YFSETQ. V lost 1 base and J lost 1; bases outside the gene matches: 12. CDR3 length: 18 residues. CDR3 region: CASSLWASGQGRSYEQYF. DNA for the CDR3: TGCGCCAGCAGCTTGTGGGCCTCGGGACAGGGACGATCCTACGAGCAGTACTTC.

This chain connects TRBV30 to TRBJ2-2; possible D gene TRBD2, 5 bases. Germline V CDR1 and CDR2: GTSNPN, SVGIG (reference sequence). CDR3 length: 14 amino acids. The V end lost 1 base, the J end lost 7 bases, and 13 bases lay between the germline ends. CDR3 in amino acids: CAWSAGLGGGELFF. In nucleotides, the CDR3 is TGTGCCTGGAGTGCCGGACTGGGCGGCGGGGAGCTGTTTTTT.

The chain combines TRBV6-6 with TRBJ2-2; tentatively, D is TRBD2 (6 bases). Germline CDR1 and CDR2: MNHNY and SVGAGI (reference sequence). The CDR3 length is 15 residues. Trimming pared 0 bases from V and 6 bases from J, leaving 11 bases between. This CDR3 reads CASSYSTSQPGELFF. CDR3 DNA: TGTGCCAGCAGTTACTCAACTAGCCAGCCCGGGGAGCTGTTTTTT.

This sequence joins TRBV6-1 and TRBJ1-4; 10 bases are shared with TRBD1. The trim removed 3 bases at V and 5 bases at J, leaving 3 bases unmatched. Germline V gives CDR1 MNHNS, CDR2 SASEGT. CDR3 length: 15 amino acids. As DNA, the CDR3 is TGTGCCAGCAGTGAGAGGACAGGGGGAAATGAAAAACTGTTTTTT. Translation gives CASSERTGGNEKLFF.

The rearrangement links TRBV27 to TRBJ2-7; 10 bases match TRBD1. V was clipped by 5 bases and J by 4 bases; unmatched bases: 5. Germline V gene data show CDR1 as MNHEY and CDR2 as SMNVEV (reference sequence). The CDR3 spans 14 residues. The CDR3 nucleotides read TGTGCCAGCAGTCAGACAGGGGGCAAGTACGAGCAGTACTTC. Translated, it gives CASSQTGGKYEQYF.

The chain employs TRBV5-6 and TRBJ1-6; TRBD1 is a possible D gene (5 bases). The germline V and J ends were trimmed by 3 bases and 0 bases, with 19 bases remaining between them. Germline V gene data show CDR1 as SGHDT and CDR2 as YYEEEE. The CDR3 consists of 19 residues. The CDR3 nucleotides read TGTGCCAGCAGCTCCCAAATTCTCGGGGGAGGCTCCTATAATTCACCCCTCCACTTT. Protein product: CASSSQILGGGSYNSPLHF.

V gene TRBV28 combines with J gene TRBJ2-7, with D unclear. The ends were cut back, 2 bases at V and 5 bases at J, with 13 bases in the middle. This CDR3 spans 14 amino acids. CDR1 and CDR2 (germline): MDHEN, SYDVKM. CDR3 residues: CASSLRVAFHEQYF. Here the CDR3 DNA reads TGTGCCAGCAGTTTACGGGTCGCTTTCCACGAGCAGTACTTC.